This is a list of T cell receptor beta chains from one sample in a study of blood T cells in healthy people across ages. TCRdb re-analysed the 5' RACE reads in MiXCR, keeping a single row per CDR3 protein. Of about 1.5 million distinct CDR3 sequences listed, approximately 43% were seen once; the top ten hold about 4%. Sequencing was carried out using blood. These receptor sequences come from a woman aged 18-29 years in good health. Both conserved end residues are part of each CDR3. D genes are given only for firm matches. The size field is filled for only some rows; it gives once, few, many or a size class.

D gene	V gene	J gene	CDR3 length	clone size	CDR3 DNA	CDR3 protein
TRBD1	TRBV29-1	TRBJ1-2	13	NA	TGCAGCGTTGATCCAACAGGGGGCTACGGCTACACCTTC	CSVDPTGGYGYTF
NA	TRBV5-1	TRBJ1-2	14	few	TGCGCCAGCAGCTTGACAGGGAGCCCCCATGGCTACACCTTC	CASSLTGSPHGYTF
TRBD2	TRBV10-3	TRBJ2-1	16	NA	TGTGCCATCAGGGGGATAGGCAGCGGGGAAGTCAATGAGCAGTTCTTC	CAIRGIGSGEVNEQFF
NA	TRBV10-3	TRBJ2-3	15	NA	TGTGCCATCAGTGGGTCGGAGTTGTCCACAGATACGCAGTATTTT	CAISGSELSTDTQYF
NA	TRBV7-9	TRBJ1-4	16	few	TGTGCCAGCAGCTCACAGGGCCTAGCAACTAATGAAAAACTGTTTTTT	CASSSQGLATNEKLFF
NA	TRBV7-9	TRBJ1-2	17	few	TGTGCCAGCAGCCCGGCGTATGACCCGGGTGGTGACTATGGCTACACCTTC	CASSPAYDPGGDYGYTF
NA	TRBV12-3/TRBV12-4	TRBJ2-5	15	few	TGTGCCAGCACCAGGGCCAGCGACCTTCAAGAGACCCAGTACTTC	CASTRASDLQETQYF
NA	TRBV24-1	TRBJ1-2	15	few	TGTGCCTCCAGTGACCCTGGTACAGGGTTCTATGGCTACACCTTC	CASSDPGTGFYGYTF
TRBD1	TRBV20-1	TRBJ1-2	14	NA	TGCAGTGCTAGAAGAGTGGGACAGGGTCGTGGCTACACCTTC	CSARRVGQGRGYTF
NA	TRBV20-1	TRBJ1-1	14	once	TGCAGTGCCACCGTAGGGGGAGTCGGGACTGAAGCTTTCTTT	CSATVGGVGTEAFF
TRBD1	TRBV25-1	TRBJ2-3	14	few	TGTGCCAGCCGTCGGGACAGGGAGACAGATACGCAGTATTTT	CASRRDRETDTQYF
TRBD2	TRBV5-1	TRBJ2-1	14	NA	TGCGCCAGCAGCCAGGGACTAGCGAGGGATGAGCAGTTCTTC	CASSQGLARDEQFF
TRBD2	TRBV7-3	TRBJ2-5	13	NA	TGTGCCAGCAGCTTAACACGGGAGGAGACTCAGTACTTC	CASSLTREETQYF
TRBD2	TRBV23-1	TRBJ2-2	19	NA	TGCGCCAGCAGTCAATCGTTCCAGCGGGGGCGAGAGGACACCGGGGAGCTGTTTTTT	CASSQSFQRGREDTGELFF
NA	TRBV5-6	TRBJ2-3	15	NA	TGTGCCAGCAGCTTGATGGTACTAAGGACAGATACGCAGTATTTT	CASSLMVLRTDTQYF
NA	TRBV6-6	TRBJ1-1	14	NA	TGTGCCAGCAGTTACATCGAGGGTCGGACTGAAGCTTTCTTT	CASSYIEGRTEAFF
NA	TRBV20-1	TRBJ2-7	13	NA	TGCAGTGCCAACAGGGACTCCTACAATGAGCAGTACTTC	CSANRDSYNEQYF
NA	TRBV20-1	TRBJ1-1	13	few	TGCAGTGCTAGAGCGGGGGGGAACACTGAAGCTTTCTTT	CSARAGGNTEAFF
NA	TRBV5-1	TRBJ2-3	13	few	TGCGCCAGCCATGAAGGAAGCACAGATACGCAGTATTTT	CASHEGSTDTQYF
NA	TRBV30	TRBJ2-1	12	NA	TGTGCCTGGAGTTATAATTACAATGAGCAGTTCTTC	CAWSYNYNEQFF
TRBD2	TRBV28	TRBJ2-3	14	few	TGTGCCAGCAGTTTCCGGCTAGCGGGGACGACGCAGTATTTT	CASSFRLAGTTQYF
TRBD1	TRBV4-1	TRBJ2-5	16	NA	TGCGCCAGCAGCCAAGAGAGGACAGGGGGCTGGGAGACCCAGTACTTC	CASSQERTGGWETQYF
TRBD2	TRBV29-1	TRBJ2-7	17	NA	TGCAGCGGGCGGACTAGCGGGGCTAAGGGGCCCTACAATGAGCAGTACTTC	CSGRTSGAKGPYNEQYF
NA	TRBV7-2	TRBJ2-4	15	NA	TGTGCCAGCAGTTGGGACACACTAGCCAAAAACATTCAGTACTTC	CASSWDTLAKNIQYF
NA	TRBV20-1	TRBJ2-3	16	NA	TGCAGTGCTGGAGACTTTAGCGGCCCCAGCACAGATACGCAGTATTTT	CSAGDFSGPSTDTQYF
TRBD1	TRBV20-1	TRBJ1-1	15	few	TGCAGTGCGGGCGGGCCAGGGGGTTGGAGCACTGAAGCTTTCTTT	CSAGGPGGWSTEAFF
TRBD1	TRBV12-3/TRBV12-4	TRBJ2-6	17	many	TGTGCCAGCAGTTTAGGGACAGGGGGCTCTGGGGCCAACGTCCTGACTTTC	CASSLGTGGSGANVLTF
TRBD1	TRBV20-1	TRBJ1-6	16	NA	TGCAGTGCTGACGACAGGGGGTGGACCTATAATTCACCCCTCCACTTT	CSADDRGWTYNSPLHF
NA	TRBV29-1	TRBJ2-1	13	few	TGCAGCGTTTTTCCAGACTCCTACAATGAGCAGTTCTTC	CSVFPDSYNEQFF
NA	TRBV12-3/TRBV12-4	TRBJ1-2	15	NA	TGTGCCAGCAGTTTAGGATACAGGGTTCGAGCTGGCTACACCTTC	CASSLGYRVRAGYTF
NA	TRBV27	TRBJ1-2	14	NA	TGTGCCAGCAGTCCCGCCAGGGTGAACTATGGCTACACCTTC	CASSPARVNYGYTF
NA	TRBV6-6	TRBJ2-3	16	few	TGTGCCAGCACCCCTGGACGGACTTTGCCGACAGATACGCAGTATTTT	CASTPGRTLPTDTQYF
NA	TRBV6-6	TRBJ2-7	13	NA	TGTGCCAGCAGTTACGTTGAGGCGGACGAGCAGTACTTC	CASSYVEADEQYF
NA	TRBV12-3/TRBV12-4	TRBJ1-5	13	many	TGTGCCAGCCGGGGCAATAGCAATCAGCCCCAGCATTTT	CASRGNSNQPQHF
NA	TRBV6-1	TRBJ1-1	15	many	TGTGCCAGCGCACTCCAGAGGGTAGGGAGCACTGAAGCTTTCTTT	CASALQRVGSTEAFF
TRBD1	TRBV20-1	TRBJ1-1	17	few	TGCAGTGCCCGTGCCGGACAGGGGGCTACCCTCCACACTGAAGCTTTCTTT	CSARAGQGATLHTEAFF
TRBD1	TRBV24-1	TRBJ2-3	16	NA	TGTGTCACCAGTGATTTGGACAGGGGTTTGGAAGATACGCAGTATTTT	CVTSDLDRGLEDTQYF
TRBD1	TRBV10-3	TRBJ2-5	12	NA	TGTGCCTCTCAGGGGGCTAAAGAGACCCAGTACTTC	CASQGAKETQYF
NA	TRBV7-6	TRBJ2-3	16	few	TGTGCCAGCAGCTCTACCTTCGGGGGACCCACAGATACGCAGTATTTT	CASSSTFGGPTDTQYF